By its share, the clone carrying this T cell receptor beta chain is large (0.1 to 1%). The antigen is not known. Germline CDR1 reads DFQATT; CDR2 reads SNEGSKA (reference sequence). CDR3 size: 12 residues. V dropped 6 bases and J dropped 5 bases, with 14 bases sitting between them. The data derive from a study of tumor-infiltrating lymphocytes in glioblastoma multiforme. Study-level results: TCR plus mutation findings rest on a single glioblastoma patient. Clone frequencies may be distorted by unequal TCR transcripts per cell. T cells were not sorted into functional subsets.

TCR beta libraries were built from RNA through three nested multiplex PCR rounds using modified ARM-PCR. A C-beta primer primed TCRB cDNA from 0.4 to 0.6 ug RNA. Via MiXCR, TCRdb re-called the multiplex PCR reads, giving one row per CDR3 protein. In the table there are about 15,000 distinct CDR3 sequences, roughly 74% of which are singletons. The source is a male donor with glioblastoma. The sequencing input was brain tumor tissue. The V call is TRBV20-1, the J call TRBJ2-7, with D perhaps matching TRBD2 (5 bases). CDR3 nucleotide sequence: TGCAGTGCCAAGAGAGGGCGGGACGAGCAGTACTTC. Its translation: CSAKRGRDEQYF.